Listed below are T cell receptor beta chains from one sample, sequenced in a study of Ad26.COV2.S vaccination and SARS-CoV-2 variants. The repertoire was sequenced with immunoSEQ multiplex PCR; TCRdb's copy has only in-frame clones and lacks some. The repertoire holds a few hundred thousand clones, 87% seen once, with roughly 3.1% in the top ten. The starting material was peripheral blood, obtained in a trial of Ad26.COV2.S vaccine versus placebo. Receptors originate from a person between 18 and 60 years old who received the Ad26.COV2.S COVID-19 vaccine or a placebo. Each CDR3 is given with its conserved first and last residue. Fields, in order: D gene, CDR3 length, V gene, clone size, J gene, CDR3 protein, CDR3 DNA. A D gene is named only where the DNA matches it firmly. For some rows the clone size is stated as once, few or many, or as a class when expanded; others skip it.

NA	15	TRBV3-1/TRBV3-2	NA	TRBJ1-4	CASSQPTVRNEKLFF	TGTGCCAGCAGCCAACCGACAGTGAGAAATGAAAAACTGTTTTTT
NA	14	TRBV18	NA	TRBJ2-1	CASSPPGVGDEQFF	TGTGCCAGCTCACCACCCGGGGTGGGCGATGAGCAGTTCTTC
NA	15	TRBV4-1	NA	TRBJ1-1	CASSQKGGMNTEAFF	TGCGCCAGCAGCCAGAAAGGCGGAATGAACACTGAAGCTTTCTTT
NA	15	TRBV10-3	NA	TRBJ2-7	CAIGLDFSGSYEQYF	TGTGCCATCGGTTTGGATTTTAGCGGCTCCTACGAGCAGTACTTC
TRBD1	14	TRBV14	NA	TRBJ1-3	CASSQQGAGNTIYF	TGTGCCAGCAGCCAACAGGGGGCCGGAAACACCATATATTTT
TRBD2	16	TRBV14	NA	TRBJ2-3	CASSQLPAGGPDTQYF	TGTGCCAGCAGCCAACTTCCCGCGGGGGGGCCAGATACGCAGTATTTT
NA	16	TRBV5-4	NA	TRBJ2-7	CASSPSDLGSPYEQYF	TGTGCCAGCAGCCCGAGCGACTTGGGGAGCCCCTACGAGCAGTACTTC
NA	15	TRBV4-1	NA	TRBJ2-1	CASSRRQNSYNEQFF	TGCGCCAGCAGCAGGAGACAGAACTCCTACAATGAGCAGTTCTTC
NA	13	TRBV7-2	NA	TRBJ1-2	CASSFGVNYGYTF	TGTGCCAGCAGCTTTGGAGTTAACTATGGCTACACCTTC
NA	14	TRBV2	NA	TRBJ1-5	CASRGGRGNQPQHF	TGTGCCAGCAGGGGGGGCAGGGGCAATCAGCCCCAGCATTTT
TRBD1	14	TRBV6-5	NA	TRBJ2-3	CASDTGGYTDTQYF	TGTGCCAGCGATACAGGGGGCTACACAGATACGCAGTATTTT
TRBD2	12	TRBV3-1/TRBV3-2	once	TRBJ2-1	CASSPSGGALFF	TGTGCCAGCAGCCCTAGCGGGGGGGCCCTGTTCTTC
TRBD1	15	TRBV7-2	NA	TRBJ1-3	CASSPDRGSGNTIYF	TGTGCCAGCAGCCCGGACAGGGGATCTGGAAACACCATATATTTT
NA	17	TRBV29-1	NA	TRBJ2-3	CSVDEWLDGLSTDTQYF	TGCAGCGTTGATGAGTGGTTGGACGGCCTGAGCACAGATACGCAGTATTTT
TRBD1	14	TRBV12-5	NA	TRBJ1-2	CASGLGGQGFGYTF	TGTGCTAGTGGTTTGGGGGGACAGGGGTTTGGCTACACCTTC
NA	14	TRBV5-1	NA	TRBJ2-7	CASSLSPGPYEQYF	TGCGCCAGCAGCTTGAGTCCAGGGCCCTACGAGCAGTACTTC
NA	14	TRBV7-9	NA	TRBJ2-5	CASTSGRDQETQYF	TGTGCCAGCACTTCGGGCAGGGACCAAGAGACCCAGTACTTC
TRBD1	16	TRBV15	NA	TRBJ1-2	CATSIPEGQANYGYTF	TGTGCCACCAGCATACCCGAAGGACAGGCAAACTATGGCTACACCTTC
TRBD1	16	TRBV19	NA	TRBJ1-3	CASSSQGAVSGNTIYF	TGTGCCAGTAGTTCGCAGGGGGCAGTAAGTGGAAACACCATATATTTT
NA	14	TRBV2	NA	TRBJ2-7	CANVGEGVAYEQYF	TGTGCCAATGTGGGGGAAGGGGTCGCCTACGAGCAGTACTTC
NA	13	TRBV5-6	NA	TRBJ1-1	CASSHSRNTEAFF	TGTGCCAGCAGCCATAGTCGGAACACTGAAGCTTTCTTT
NA	14	TRBV10-3	once	TRBJ2-3	CAISERGITDTQYF	TGTGCCATCAGTGAGAGGGGGATTACAGATACGCAGTATTTT
NA	12	TRBV6-6	NA	TRBJ2-7	CASSPAVYEQYF	TGTGCCAGCAGTCCCGCTGTTTACGAGCAGTACTTC
NA	14	TRBV10-3	NA	TRBJ1-4	CAISGQLLNEKLFF	TGTGCCATCAGTGGGCAGCTGCTTAATGAAAAACTGTTTTTT
NA	15	TRBV6-5	NA	TRBJ2-3	CASSYSSAGLDTQYF	TGTGCCAGCAGTTACTCTAGCGCGGGGTTGGATACGCAGTATTTT
NA	15	TRBV29-1	NA	TRBJ2-1	CSVEDGHNLGDEQFF	TGCAGCGTTGAAGACGGACACAACCTTGGGGATGAGCAGTTCTTC
NA	16	TRBV9	NA	TRBJ2-3	CASSVGPGTLTDTQYF	TGTGCCAGCAGCGTAGGGCCGGGAACCCTCACAGATACGCAGTATTTT
NA	17	TRBV7-2	NA	TRBJ1-2	CASSLDWQAARSGGYTF	TGTGCCAGCAGCTTAGATTGGCAGGCGGCCCGTTCTGGTGGCTACACCTTC
NA	15	TRBV4-2	NA	TRBJ1-5	CASSQGDVSNQPQHF	TGTGCCAGCAGCCAAGGGGACGTCAGCAATCAGCCCCAGCATTTT
TRBD1	14	TRBV5-6	once	TRBJ2-7	CASSLWTGRHEQYF	TGTGCCAGCAGCTTGTGGACAGGGCGCCACGAGCAGTACTTC